This T cell receptor (beta chain) was captured by sequencing in a study of cytomegalovirus exposure and HLA in healthy donors. As to this clone: Its antigen is undetermined.

General study points: The authors later found TCR association rates varying by HLA locus, with DRB1 most and HLA-C fewest.

60 Vbeta and 13 Jbeta primers were used in PCR. The table came from immunoSEQ multiplex PCR; TCRdb's copy has only in-frame clones and leaves some out. The table records 150,000 to 200,000 clones, under 90% of them present only once. Looked up from germline, CDR1 is MGHDK and CDR2 is SYGVNS. This CDR3 has 15 amino acids. Trimming removed 4 bases at V and 0 bases at J, with 10 bases between. The source is a man aged 18 to 29 in good health and CMV-seronegative. The chain couples TRBV25-1 to TRBJ1-3, with D uncertain. Sequencing used PBMCs. This CDR3 is CASSGQVGSGNTIYF. The CDR3 coding sequence is TGTGCCAGCAGTGGGCAGGTGGGCTCTGGAAACACCATATATTTT.